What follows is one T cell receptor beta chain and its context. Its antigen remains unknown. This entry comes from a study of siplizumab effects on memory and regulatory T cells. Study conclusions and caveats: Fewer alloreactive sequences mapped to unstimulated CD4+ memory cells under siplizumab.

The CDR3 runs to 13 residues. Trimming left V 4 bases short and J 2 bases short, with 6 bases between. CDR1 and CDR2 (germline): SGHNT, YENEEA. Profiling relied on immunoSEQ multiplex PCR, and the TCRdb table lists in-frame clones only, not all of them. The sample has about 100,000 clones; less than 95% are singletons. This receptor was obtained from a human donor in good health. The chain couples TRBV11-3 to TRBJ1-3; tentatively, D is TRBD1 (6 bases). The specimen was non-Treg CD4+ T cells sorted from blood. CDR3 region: CASSSGAGNTIYF. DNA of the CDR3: TGTGCCAGCAGCTCAGGGGCTGGAAACACCATATATTTT.